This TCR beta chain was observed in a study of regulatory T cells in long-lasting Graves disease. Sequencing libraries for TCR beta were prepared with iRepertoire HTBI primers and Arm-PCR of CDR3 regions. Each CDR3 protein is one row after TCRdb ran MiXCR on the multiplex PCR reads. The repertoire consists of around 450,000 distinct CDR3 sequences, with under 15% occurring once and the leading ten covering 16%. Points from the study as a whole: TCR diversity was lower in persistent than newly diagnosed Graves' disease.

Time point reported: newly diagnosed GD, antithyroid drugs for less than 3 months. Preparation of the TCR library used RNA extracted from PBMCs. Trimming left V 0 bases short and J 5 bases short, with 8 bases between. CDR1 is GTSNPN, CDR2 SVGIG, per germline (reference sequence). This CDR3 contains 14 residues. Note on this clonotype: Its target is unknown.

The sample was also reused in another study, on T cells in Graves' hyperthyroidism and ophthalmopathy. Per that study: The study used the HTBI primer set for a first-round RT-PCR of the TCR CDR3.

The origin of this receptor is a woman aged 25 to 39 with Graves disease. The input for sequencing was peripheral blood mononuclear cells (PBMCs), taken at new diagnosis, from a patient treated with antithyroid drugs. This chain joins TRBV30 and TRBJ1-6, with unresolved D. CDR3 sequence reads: CAWSVQLNNSPLHF. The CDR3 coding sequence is TGTGCCTGGAGTGTACAGTTAAATAATTCACCCCTCCACTTT.